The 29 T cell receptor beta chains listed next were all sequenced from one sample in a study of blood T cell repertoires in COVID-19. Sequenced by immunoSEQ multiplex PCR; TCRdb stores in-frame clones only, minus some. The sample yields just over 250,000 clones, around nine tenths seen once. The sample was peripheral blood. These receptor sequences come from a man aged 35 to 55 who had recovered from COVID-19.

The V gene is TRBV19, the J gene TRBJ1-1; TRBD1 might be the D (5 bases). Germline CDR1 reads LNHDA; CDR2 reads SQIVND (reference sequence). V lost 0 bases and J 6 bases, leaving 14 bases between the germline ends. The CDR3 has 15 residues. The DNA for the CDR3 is TGTGCCAGTAGTATAGATCCGCCAGGGCAGGCTGAAGCTTTCTTT. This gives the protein CASSIDPPGQAEAFF. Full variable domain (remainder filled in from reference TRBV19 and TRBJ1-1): DGGITQSPKYLFRKEGQNVTLSCEQNLNHDAMYWYRQDPGQGLRLIYYSQIVNDFQKGDIAEGYSVSREKKESFPLTVTSAQKNPTAFYLCASSIDPPGQAEAFFGQGTRLTVV.

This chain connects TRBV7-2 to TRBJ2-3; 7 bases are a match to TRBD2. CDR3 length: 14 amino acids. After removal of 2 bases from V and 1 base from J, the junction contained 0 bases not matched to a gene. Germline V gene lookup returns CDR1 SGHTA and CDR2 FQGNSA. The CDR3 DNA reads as TGTGCCAGCAGCTTAACTAGCGGCACAGATACGCAGTATTTT. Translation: CASSLTSGTDTQYF.

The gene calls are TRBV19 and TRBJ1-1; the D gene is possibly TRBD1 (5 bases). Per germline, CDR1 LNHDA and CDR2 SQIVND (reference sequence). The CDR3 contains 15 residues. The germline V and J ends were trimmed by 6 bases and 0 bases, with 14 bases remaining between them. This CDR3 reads CASSSPDNLNTEAFF. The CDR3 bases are TGTGCCAGTAGCTCACCGGACAATTTGAACACTGAAGCTTTCTTT.

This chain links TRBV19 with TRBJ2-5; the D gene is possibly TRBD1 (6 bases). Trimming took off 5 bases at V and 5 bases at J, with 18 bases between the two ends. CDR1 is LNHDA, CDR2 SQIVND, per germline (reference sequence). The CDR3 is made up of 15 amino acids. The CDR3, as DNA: TGTGCCAGTAGTTCAGATAACAGGGTCGGGGAGACCCAGTACTTC. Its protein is CASSSDNRVGETQYF.

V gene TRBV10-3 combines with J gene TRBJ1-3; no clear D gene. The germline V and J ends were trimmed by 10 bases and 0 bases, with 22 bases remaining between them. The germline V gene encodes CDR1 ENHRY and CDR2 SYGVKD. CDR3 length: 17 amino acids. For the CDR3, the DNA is TGTGCCACCACCCCGCAACTAGGACGGACCTCTGGAAACACCATATATTTT. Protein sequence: CATTPQLGRTSGNTIYF.

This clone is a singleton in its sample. In DNA form, the CDR3 reads TGTGCCAGCAGCCAAGGCGCAGCGGGGTGGGCCGGGGAGCTGTTTTTT. Amino acid sequence: CASSQGAAGWAGELFF. The chain combines TRBV3-1 (or the pseudogene TRBV3-2) with TRBJ2-2; 7 nucleotides agree with TRBD2. The CDR3 has 16 amino acids. CDR1 and CDR2 from the germline V gene are LGHDT and YNNKEL (reference sequence). V dropped 1 base and J dropped 6; count of bases not matched to a gene: 8.

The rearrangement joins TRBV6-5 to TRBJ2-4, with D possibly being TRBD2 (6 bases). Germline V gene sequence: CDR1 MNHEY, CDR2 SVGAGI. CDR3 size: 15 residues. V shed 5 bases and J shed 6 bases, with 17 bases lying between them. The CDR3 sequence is CASSPPSGLLNIQYF. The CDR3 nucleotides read TGTGCCAGCAGTCCCCCATCCGGACTATTAAACATTCAGTACTTC.

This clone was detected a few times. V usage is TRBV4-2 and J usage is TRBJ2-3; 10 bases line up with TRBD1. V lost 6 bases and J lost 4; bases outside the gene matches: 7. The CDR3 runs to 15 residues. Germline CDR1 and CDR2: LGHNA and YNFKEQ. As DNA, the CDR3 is TGTGCCAGCAGGACAGGGGGCGGGAGTTCAGATACGCAGTATTTT. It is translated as CASRTGGGSSDTQYF.

The CDR3 region has the DNA TGTGCCAGCAGCTTGGGTTTGGGCAGACAGTACTTC. Its translation: CASSLGLGRQYF. The chain combines TRBV7-9 with TRBJ2-7; D unclear. Germline CDR1 and CDR2: SEHNR and FQNEAQ (reference sequence). This CDR3 comprises 12 residues. Trimming pared 3 bases from V and 10 bases from J, leaving 13 bases between.

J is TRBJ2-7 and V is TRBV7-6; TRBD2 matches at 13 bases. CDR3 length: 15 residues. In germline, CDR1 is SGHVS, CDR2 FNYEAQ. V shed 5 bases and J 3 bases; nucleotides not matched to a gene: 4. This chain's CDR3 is CASSEGLAGFYEQYF. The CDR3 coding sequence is TGTGCCAGCAGCGAGGGACTAGCGGGGTTCTACGAGCAGTACTTC.

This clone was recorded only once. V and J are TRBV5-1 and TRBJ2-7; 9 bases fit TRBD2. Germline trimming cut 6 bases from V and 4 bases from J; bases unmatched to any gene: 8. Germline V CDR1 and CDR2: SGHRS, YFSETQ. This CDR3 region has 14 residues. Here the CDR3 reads CASNPASGKYEQYF. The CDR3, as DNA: TGCGCCAGCAACCCTGCTAGCGGGAAGTACGAGCAGTACTTC.

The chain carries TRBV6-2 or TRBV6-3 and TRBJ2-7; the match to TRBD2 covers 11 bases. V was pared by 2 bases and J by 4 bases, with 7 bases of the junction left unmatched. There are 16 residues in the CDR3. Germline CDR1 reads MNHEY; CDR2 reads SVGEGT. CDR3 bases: TGTGCCAGCAGTTACCTCGGGACTAGCGGCTCTTACGAGCAGTACTTC. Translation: CASSYLGTSGSYEQYF.

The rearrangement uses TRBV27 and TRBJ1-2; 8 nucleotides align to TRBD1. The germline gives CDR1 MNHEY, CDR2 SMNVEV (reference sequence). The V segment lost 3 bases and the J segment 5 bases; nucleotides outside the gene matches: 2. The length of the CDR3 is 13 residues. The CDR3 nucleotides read TGTGCCAGCAGTTTTAGGACAGGGTATGGCTACACCTTC. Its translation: CASSFRTGYGYTF.

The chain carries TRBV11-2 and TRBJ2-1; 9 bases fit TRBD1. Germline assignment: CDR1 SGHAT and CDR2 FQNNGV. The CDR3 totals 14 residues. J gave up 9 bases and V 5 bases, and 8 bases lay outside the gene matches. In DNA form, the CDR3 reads TGTGCCAGCAGCCCAGGACAGGGGACGAGTGAGCAGTTCTTC. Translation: CASSPGQGTSEQFF.

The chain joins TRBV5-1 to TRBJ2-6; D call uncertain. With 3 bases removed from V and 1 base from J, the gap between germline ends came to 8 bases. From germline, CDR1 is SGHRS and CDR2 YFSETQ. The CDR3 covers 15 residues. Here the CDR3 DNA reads TGCGCCAGCAGCTCACCCACTTCTGGGGCCAACGTCCTGACTTTC. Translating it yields CASSSPTSGANVLTF.

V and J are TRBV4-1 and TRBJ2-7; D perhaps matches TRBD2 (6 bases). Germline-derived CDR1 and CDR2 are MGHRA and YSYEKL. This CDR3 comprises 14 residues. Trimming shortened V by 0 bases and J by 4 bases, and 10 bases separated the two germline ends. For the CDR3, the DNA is TGCGCCAGCAGCCAAGAATCGAGCGGGTACGAGCAGTACTTC. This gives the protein CASSQESSGYEQYF.

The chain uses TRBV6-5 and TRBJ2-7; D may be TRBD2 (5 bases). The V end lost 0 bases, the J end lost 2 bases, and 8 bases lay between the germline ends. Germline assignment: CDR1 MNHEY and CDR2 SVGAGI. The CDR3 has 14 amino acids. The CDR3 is CASSYSPGAYEQYF. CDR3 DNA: TGTGCCAGCAGTTACTCCCCCGGGGCCTACGAGCAGTACTTC.

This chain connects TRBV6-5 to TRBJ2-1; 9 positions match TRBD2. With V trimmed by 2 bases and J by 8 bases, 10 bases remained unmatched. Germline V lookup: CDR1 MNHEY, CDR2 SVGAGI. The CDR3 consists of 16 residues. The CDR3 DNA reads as TGTGCCAGCAGTTACGTCCGGCGGGGGGGCTTCTATGAGCAGTTCTTC. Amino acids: CASSYVRRGGFYEQFF.

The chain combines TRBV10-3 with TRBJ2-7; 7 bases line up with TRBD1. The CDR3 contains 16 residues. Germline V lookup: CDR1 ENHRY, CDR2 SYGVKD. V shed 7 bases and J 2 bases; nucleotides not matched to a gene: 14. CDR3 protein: CAITNVQGEQTYEQYF. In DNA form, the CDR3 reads TGTGCCATCACCAATGTTCAGGGGGAACAAACCTACGAGCAGTACTTC.

The CDR3 sequence: CALDREGTDTQYF. The CDR3 DNA follows: TGTGCCTTGGACAGGGAGGGAACAGATACGCAGTATTTT. V usage is TRBV30 and J usage is TRBJ2-3, with a tentative D call TRBD1 (8 bases). The germline CDR1 and CDR2 sequences are GTSNPN and SVGIG (reference sequence). This CDR3 region has 13 residues. V was shortened by 7 bases and J by 3 bases, with 14 bases between the two germline ends.

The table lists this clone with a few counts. The CDR3 sequence: CASSVGMGQTYEQYF. The DNA for the CDR3 is TGTGCCAGCAGCGTAGGGATGGGACAGACTTACGAGCAGTACTTC. This chain uses TRBV9 with TRBJ2-7, with 7 bases that match TRBD1. Trimming took 0 bases from V and 4 from J; bases not matched to a gene: 7. This CDR3 is built from 15 residues. The germline V gene has CDR1 SGDLS and CDR2 YYNGEE.

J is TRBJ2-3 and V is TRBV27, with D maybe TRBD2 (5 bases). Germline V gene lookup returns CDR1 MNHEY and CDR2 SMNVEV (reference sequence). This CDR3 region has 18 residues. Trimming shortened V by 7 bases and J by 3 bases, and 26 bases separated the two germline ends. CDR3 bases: TGTGCCAGCATCACCACCGGCAGATCCGGGGTAAGGACAGATACGCAGTATTTT. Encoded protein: CASITTGRSGVRTDTQYF.

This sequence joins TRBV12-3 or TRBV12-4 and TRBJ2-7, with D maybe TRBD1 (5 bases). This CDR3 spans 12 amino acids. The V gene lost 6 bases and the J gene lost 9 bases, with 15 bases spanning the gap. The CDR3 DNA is TGTGCCAGCAGCTCTCCAGGGTCTGGGCAGTACTTC. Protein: CASSSPGSGQYF.

The CDR3 sequence: CASGGQGYNEQFF. The CDR3 DNA is TGTGCTAGTGGGGGACAGGGGTACAATGAGCAGTTCTTC. The chain has TRBV12-5 and TRBJ2-1; the match to TRBD1 covers 10 bases. J gave up 4 bases and V 6 bases, and 0 bases lay outside the gene matches. The CDR3 loop spans 13 amino acids. Germline CDR1 LGHNT, CDR2 FRNRAP.

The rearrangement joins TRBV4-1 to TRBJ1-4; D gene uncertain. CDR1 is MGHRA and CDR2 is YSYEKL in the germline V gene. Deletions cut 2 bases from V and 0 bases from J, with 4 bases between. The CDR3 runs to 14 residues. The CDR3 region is CASSQPATNEKLFF. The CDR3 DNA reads TGCGCCAGCAGCCAACCCGCAACTAATGAAAAACTGTTTTTT.

The CDR3 is CASSQQGLGNTIYF. The CDR3 region has the DNA TGTGCCAGCAGCCAGCAGGGGCTTGGAAACACCATATATTTT. The V and J genes are TRBV3-1 (or the pseudogene TRBV3-2) and TRBJ1-3, with D maybe TRBD1 (6 bases). V lost 3 bases and J lost 3, with 9 bases in between. This CDR3 has 14 residues. The germline gives CDR1 LGHDT, CDR2 YNNKEL (reference sequence).

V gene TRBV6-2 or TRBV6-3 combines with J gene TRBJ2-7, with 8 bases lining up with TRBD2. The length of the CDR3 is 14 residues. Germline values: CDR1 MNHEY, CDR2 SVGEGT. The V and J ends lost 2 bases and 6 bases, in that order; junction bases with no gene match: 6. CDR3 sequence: CASSYGGGNREQYF. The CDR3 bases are TGTGCCAGCAGTTACGGCGGGGGGAATCGCGAGCAGTACTTC.

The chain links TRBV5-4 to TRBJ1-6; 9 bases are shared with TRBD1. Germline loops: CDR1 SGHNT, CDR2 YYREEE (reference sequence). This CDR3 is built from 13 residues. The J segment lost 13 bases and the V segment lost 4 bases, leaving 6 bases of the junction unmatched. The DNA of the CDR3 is TGTGCCAGCAGCCGGGGACAGGGTTCGCCCCTCCACTTT. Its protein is CASSRGQGSPLHF.

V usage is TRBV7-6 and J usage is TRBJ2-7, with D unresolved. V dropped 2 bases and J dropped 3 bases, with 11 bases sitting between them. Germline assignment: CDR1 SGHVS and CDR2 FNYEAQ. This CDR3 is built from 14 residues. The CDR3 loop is CASSLNEVSYEQYF. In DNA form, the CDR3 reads TGTGCCAGCAGCTTAAATGAGGTTAGCTACGAGCAGTACTTC.